A single sample gave rise to the 30 T cell receptor beta chains below, sequenced in a study of blood T cell repertoires in COVID-19. Clones were sequenced by immunoSEQ multiplex PCR, and TCRdb holds only the in-frame ones, with some missing. The table records some 290,000 clones, more than 75% of them present only once. The sample was PBMCs or T cells enriched from blood (not recorded which). These receptor sequences come from a woman between 40 and 55 years old with acute COVID-19.

The chain has TRBV4-1 and TRBJ2-7; 9 bases agree with TRBD2. This CDR3 is built from 15 residues. Trimming at V came to 0 bases and at J to 4 bases, leaving 4 bases not matched to a gene. CDR1 and CDR2 from the germline V gene are MGHRA and YSYEKL. CDR3 amino acids: CASSQDRAGGYEQYF. The DNA of the CDR3 is TGCGCCAGCAGCCAAGATCGGGCGGGAGGGTACGAGCAGTACTTC.

This chain joins TRBV30 and TRBJ1-2; 7 positions match TRBD1. The V gene's germline CDR1 is GTSNPN and CDR2 SVGIG (reference sequence). V lost 8 bases to trimming and J lost 4 bases; unmatched junction nucleotides: 25. The CDR3 length is 18 residues. CDR3 coding DNA: TGTGCCCGACGCTCCCATACACCGGGACAGAAGCCGATCTATGGCTACACCTTC. It yields the protein CARRSHTPGQKPIYGYTF.

The CDR3 sequence: CTSSHVRLAGPGETQYF. DNA for the CDR3: TGCACCAGCAGCCATGTCCGACTAGCGGGGCCGGGAGAGACCCAGTACTTC. The rearrangement joins TRBV1 to TRBJ2-5; TRBD2, as called in the table, went unchecked against the DNA. TRBV1 is tagged as a pseudogene. There are 17 residues in the CDR3.

The J gene is TRBJ2-1, the V gene TRBV30, with 7 bases lining up with TRBD2. The CDR3 runs 14 residues. CDR1 is GTSNPN, CDR2 SVGIG, per germline (reference sequence). Germline trimming cut 5 bases from V and 6 bases from J; bases unmatched to any gene: 10. Written as DNA, the CDR3 is TGTGCCTGGGAGACTAGCAGATTGGCCAATGAGCAGTTCTTC. It encodes CAWETSRLANEQFF. Together with reference TRBV30 and TRBJ2-1, the CDR3 gives the full variable domain: SQTIHQWPATLVQPVGSPLSLECTVEGTSNPNLYWYRQAAGRGLQLLFYSVGIGQISSEVPQNLSASRPQDRQFILSSKKLLLSDSGFYLCAWETSRLANEQFFGPGTRLTVL.

V usage is TRBV2 and J usage is TRBJ2-5, with 8 bases aligning to TRBD1. V lost 2 bases, J lost 5 bases, and 10 bases stayed unmatched. The CDR3 has 16 residues. The germline V gene has CDR1 SNHLY and CDR2 FYNNEI. In nucleotides, the CDR3 is TGTGCCAGCAGTGAAAAAGGACAGGGAGGTCGCGAGACCCAGTACTTC. Translated, it gives CASSEKGQGGRETQYF.

The V call is TRBV2, the J call TRBJ2-7; 9 bases are shared with TRBD1. The germline gives CDR1 SNHLY, CDR2 FYNNEI. This CDR3 contains 12 residues. Trimming took 5 bases from V and 9 from J; bases not matched to a gene: 5. CDR3 amino acids: CASSPDRGAQYF. CDR3 DNA: TGTGCCAGCAGTCCGGACAGGGGAGCGCAGTACTTC.

This chain connects TRBV19 to TRBJ1-1; 12 bases are shared with TRBD1. Trimming removed 6 bases from V and 7 bases from J; junction bases left unmatched: 9. The CDR3 extends over 15 amino acids. Germline loops: CDR1 LNHDA, CDR2 SQIVND (reference sequence). The CDR3 spells CASSNGDRGRNEAFF. Here the CDR3 DNA reads TGTGCCAGTAGCAATGGGGACAGGGGGCGAAATGAAGCTTTCTTT.

The genes are TRBV7-9 and TRBJ1-5, with TRBD1 identical over 10 bases. CDR1 and CDR2 (germline): SEHNR, FQNEAQ (reference sequence). J gave up 5 bases and V 4 bases, and 5 bases lay outside the gene matches. The CDR3 spans 15 residues. DNA of the CDR3: TGTGCCAGCAGCTCCCAGGGGACAGGGGATCAGCCCCAGCATTTT. Protein sequence: CASSSQGTGDQPQHF.

This clone turned up a few times. The chain combines TRBV11-3 with TRBJ2-7; D perhaps matches TRBD1 (6 bases). Germline loops: CDR1 SGHNT, CDR2 YENEEA. V lost 4 bases and J 2 bases, leaving 12 bases between the germline ends. The length of the CDR3 is 14 residues. The CDR3 DNA sequence: TGTGCCAGCAGCTATAACCGGGACACCTACGAGCAGTACTTC. It encodes CASSYNRDTYEQYF. Full variable domain (rest looked up from reference TRBV11-3 and TRBJ2-7): EAGVVQSPRYKIIEKKQPVAFWCNPISGHNTLYWYLQNLGQGPELLIRYENEEAVDDSQLPKDRFSAERLKGVDSTLKIQPAELGDSAVYLCASSYNRDTYEQYFGPGTRLTVT.

The chain is built from TRBV9 and TRBJ2-1, with D perhaps matching TRBD2 (5 bases). V was clipped by 1 base and J by 9 bases, with 11 bases between them. Germline CDR1 reads SGDLS; CDR2 reads YYNGEE. The CDR3 loop spans 13 amino acids. The CDR3 DNA reads TGTGCCAGCAGCGTAAATGATCGGGGTGAGCAGTTCTTC. It translates to CASSVNDRGEQFF.

The chain combines TRBV18 with TRBJ1-1; D is perhaps TRBD1 (5 bases). The CDR3 has 15 amino acids. V lost 6 bases and J 1 base, leaving 15 bases between the germline ends. Germline V gene lookup returns CDR1 KGHSH and CDR2 LQKENI. Here the CDR3 reads CASSGRGDRNTEAFF. Here the CDR3 DNA reads TGTGCCAGCTCGGGGAGGGGAGATCGGAACACTGAAGCTTTCTTT. Full variable domain (rest looked up from reference TRBV18 and TRBJ1-1): NAGVMQNPRHLVRRRGQEARLRCSPMKGHSHVYWYRQLPEEGLKFMVYLQKENIIDESGMPKERFSAEFPKEGPSILRIQQVVRGDSAAYFCASSGRGDRNTEAFFGQGTRLTVV.

The J gene is TRBJ2-7, the V gene TRBV28; 7 nucleotides line up with TRBD2. This CDR3 contains 15 residues. Trimming cost V 6 bases and J 3 bases; bases outside gene matches: 11. Per germline, CDR1 MDHEN and CDR2 SYDVKM. CDR3 sequence: CASSRPGGGLYEQYF. Here the CDR3 DNA reads TGTGCCAGCAGCCGACCGGGGGGAGGACTCTACGAGCAGTACTTC.

The J gene is TRBJ1-4, the V gene TRBV18; weak D call: TRBD1 (5 bases). Germline CDR1 and CDR2: KGHSH and LQKENI. Trimming removed 3 bases at V and 4 bases at J, with 12 bases between. This CDR3 spans 15 amino acids. The chain's CDR3 is CASSPGLGFNEKLFF. The CDR3 DNA sequence: TGTGCCAGCTCACCGGGACTGGGGTTTAATGAAAAACTGTTTTTT. Combining the CDR3 with reference TRBV18 and TRBJ1-4 gives the whole variable domain NAGVMQNPRHLVRRRGQEARLRCSPMKGHSHVYWYRQLPEEGLKFMVYLQKENIIDESGMPKERFSAEFPKEGPSILRIQQVVRGDSAAYFCASSPGLGFNEKLFFGSGTQLSVL.

The chain couples TRBV28 to TRBJ1-5, with no clear D. CDR1 MDHEN and CDR2 SYDVKM come from the germline V gene. V shed 2 bases and J shed 0 bases, with 11 bases lying between them. The CDR3 contains 16 residues. This CDR3 is CASSLQVQTSNQPQHF. CDR3 nucleotide sequence: TGTGCCAGCAGTTTACAGGTTCAAACTAGCAATCAGCCCCAGCATTTT.

The chain joins TRBV7-2 to TRBJ2-2, with 11 bases identical to TRBD1. Germline CDR1 is SGHTA and CDR2 is FQGNSA. The CDR3 spans 14 residues. J lost 10 bases, V lost 5 bases, and 6 bases had no gene match. This chain's CDR3 is CASSNGQGAVELFF. DNA for the CDR3: TGTGCCAGCAGCAATGGACAGGGGGCCGTGGAGCTGTTTTTT.

V and J are TRBV27 and TRBJ2-2; 8 bases are shared with TRBD1. V gave up 9 bases and J gave up 4 bases; unmatched junction bases: 1. This CDR3 has 12 residues. CDR1 is MNHEY, CDR2 SMNVEV, per germline (reference sequence). CDR3 bases: TGTGCCAGTCAGGGGGCCACCGGGGAGCTGTTTTTT. This gives the protein CASQGATGELFF.

This chain links TRBV5-1 with TRBJ2-6, with TRBD1 as a possible D gene (5 bases). From germline, CDR1 is SGHRS and CDR2 YFSETQ. Trimming pared 0 bases from V and 2 bases from J, leaving 12 bases between. The CDR3 extends over 17 amino acids. The CDR3 protein is CASSLGGSGPGANVLTF. For the CDR3, the DNA is TGCGCCAGCAGCTTGGGGGGCAGTGGCCCTGGGGCCAACGTCCTGACTTTC.

The V call is TRBV7-9, the J call TRBJ2-7; TRBD2 matches at 13 bases. CDR3 size: 17 residues. From germline, CDR1 is SEHNR and CDR2 FQNEAQ (reference sequence). V lost 2 bases, J lost 7 bases, and 11 bases stayed unmatched. The CDR3 nucleotides are TGTGCCAGCAGCTTAAATCCGGGACTAGCGGGAAGTATAGAGCAGTACTTC. Translating gives CASSLNPGLAGSIEQYF. The full variable domain, with the rest looked up from reference TRBV7-9 and TRBJ2-7, is DTGVSQNPRHKITKRGQNVTFRCDPISEHNRLYWYRQTLGQGPEFLTYFQNEAQLEKSRLLSDRFSAERPKGSFSTLEIQRTEQGDSAMYLCASSLNPGLAGSIEQYFGPGTRLTVT.

This chain joins TRBV5-1 and TRBJ2-5, with D perhaps matching TRBD2 (6 bases). The CDR3 runs 18 residues. Trimming pared 1 base from V and 0 bases from J, leaving 19 bases between. CDR1 and CDR2 from the germline V gene are SGHRS and YFSETQ. The CDR3 region is CASSLKVLANWNQETQYF. The CDR3 DNA reads as TGCGCCAGCAGCTTGAAGGTGCTAGCGAATTGGAACCAAGAGACCCAGTACTTC.

The chain recombines TRBV14 with TRBJ1-1; D is unresolved. V lost 5 bases to trimming and J lost 5 bases, with 18 bases between them. Germline CDR1 is SGHDN and CDR2 is FVKESK. CDR3 size: 15 residues. In nucleotides, the CDR3 is TGTGCCAGCAGCGTGCGGGTCAGAGGAGGGACTGAAGCTTTCTTT. Amino acids: CASSVRVRGGTEAFF.

The V call is TRBV25-1, the J call TRBJ2-5; D is possibly TRBD2 (6 bases). CDR3 length equals 15 residues. The V and J ends lost 5 bases and 4 bases respectively, with 17 bases between them. CDR1 is MGHDK, CDR2 SYGVNS, per germline. The CDR3 reads CASSRGWLASETQYF. CDR3 sequence (DNA): TGTGCCAGCAGTAGGGGCTGGCTAGCGTCAGAGACCCAGTACTTC.

The CDR3 loop is CASGLVLGKYTGELFF. CDR3 bases: TGTGCTAGTGGTTTGGTACTAGGGAAATATACCGGGGAGCTGTTTTTT. The rearrangement uses TRBV12-5 and TRBJ2-2; maybe TRBD2 (5 bases). This CDR3 is built from 16 residues. Germline assignment: CDR1 LGHNT and CDR2 FRNRAP. The V gene lost 0 bases and the J gene lost 5 bases, with 13 bases spanning the gap.

The V call is TRBV19, the J call TRBJ2-3; no clear D gene. V lost 11 bases and J lost 5, with 8 bases in between. This CDR3 comprises 10 residues. CDR1 and CDR2 (germline): LNHDA, SQIVND (reference sequence). This CDR3 is CAPSGDTQYF. CDR3 sequence (DNA): TGTGCCCCTTCGGGAGATACGCAGTATTTT.

The chain links TRBV19 to TRBJ1-2, with 8 bases aligning to TRBD1. CDR3 length: 14 amino acids. J lost 5 bases, V lost 11 bases, and 13 bases had no gene match. Germline CDR1 is LNHDA and CDR2 is SQIVND (reference sequence). The CDR3 nucleotides are TGTGCCTGTGGTCCAGGACAGGGTTGGTATGGCTACACCTTC. Translation gives CACGPGQGWYGYTF.

The rearrangement uses TRBV30 and TRBJ2-1, with TRBD2 as a possible D gene (6 bases). From germline, CDR1 is GTSNPN and CDR2 SVGIG (reference sequence). The ends were cut back, 0 bases at V and 7 bases at J, with 19 bases in the middle. The length of the CDR3 is 16 residues. The CDR3 DNA is TGTGCCTGGAGTGTAGGTTGGGACTCTATAAGGAATGAGCAGTTCTTC. Its translation: CAWSVGWDSIRNEQFF.

This sequence joins TRBV30 and TRBJ1-6; D is unclear. This CDR3 region has 14 residues. Germline V gives CDR1 GTSNPN, CDR2 SVGIG (reference sequence). Trimming cost V 1 base and J 4 bases, with 8 bases left between them. CDR3: CAWSDQQYNSPLHF. The CDR3 bases are TGTGCCTGGAGTGATCAACAGTATAATTCACCCCTCCACTTT. Together with reference TRBV30 and TRBJ1-6, the CDR3 gives the full variable domain: SQTIHQWPATLVQPVGSPLSLECTVEGTSNPNLYWYRQAAGRGLQLLFYSVGIGQISSEVPQNLSASRPQDRQFILSSKKLLLSDSGFYLCAWSDQQYNSPLHFGNGTRLTVT.

The chain links TRBV7-9 to TRBJ2-1; tentative D call: TRBD2 (6 bases). CDR3 size: 11 residues. The V gene's germline CDR1 is SEHNR and CDR2 FQNEAQ (reference sequence). V dropped 5 bases and J dropped 10 bases, with 9 bases sitting between them. The CDR3 DNA reads as TGTGCCAGCAGCCTCCGGGGGGAGCAGTTCTTC. Its translation: CASSLRGEQFF.

This sequence joins TRBV5-8 and TRBJ2-7; 9 bases match TRBD1. Germline trimming cut 3 bases from V and 6 bases from J; bases unmatched to any gene: 7. The CDR3 sequence is 14 residues long. Per germline, CDR1 SGHTS and CDR2 YDEGEE. For the CDR3, the DNA is TGTGCCAGCAGCTGGGGACAGGGTGAAGGCGAGCAGTACTTC. Translation gives CASSWGQGEGEQYF.

The chain is built from TRBV5-6 and TRBJ2-2; 8 nucleotides line up with TRBD1. The CDR3 is made up of 16 amino acids. Germline V gene sequence: CDR1 SGHDT, CDR2 YYEEEE. The V segment lost 4 bases and the J segment 1 base; nucleotides outside the gene matches: 6. The CDR3 reads CASSLPTGENTGELFF. CDR3 nucleotide sequence: TGTGCCAGCAGCCTACCGACAGGGGAGAACACCGGGGAGCTGTTTTTT.

V gene TRBV12-3 or TRBV12-4 combines with J gene TRBJ2-7; D unclear. This CDR3 has 13 amino acids. V was pared by 2 bases and J by 7 bases, with 12 bases between. Written as DNA, the CDR3 is TGTGCCAGCAGTTTAACTTCGATCTATGAGCAGTACTTC. This translates into CASSLTSIYEQYF.